The present TCR beta chain was sequenced within a study of technical replicates of blood from a handful of donors. This CDR3 contains 21 residues. Per the germline V gene, CDR1 is MGHRA and CDR2 is YSYEKL. With 1 base clipped from V and 6 bases from J, the junction kept 23 bases outside the gene matches. The assay was immunoSEQ multiplex PCR, and TCRdb's table has in-frame clones only and misses some. The sample has more than 90,000 clones; approximately 95% are singletons. This TCR derives from a human donor in good health. The rearrangement links TRBV4-1 to TRBJ2-2; TRBD1 matches 7 bases. Source material: T cells isolated from PBMCs. The CDR3 sequence is CASSQVPSPFFGTAYPGELFF. For the CDR3, the DNA is TGCGCCAGCAGCCAAGTCCCATCCCCGTTTTTCGGGACAGCATACCCCGGGGAGCTGTTTTTT.